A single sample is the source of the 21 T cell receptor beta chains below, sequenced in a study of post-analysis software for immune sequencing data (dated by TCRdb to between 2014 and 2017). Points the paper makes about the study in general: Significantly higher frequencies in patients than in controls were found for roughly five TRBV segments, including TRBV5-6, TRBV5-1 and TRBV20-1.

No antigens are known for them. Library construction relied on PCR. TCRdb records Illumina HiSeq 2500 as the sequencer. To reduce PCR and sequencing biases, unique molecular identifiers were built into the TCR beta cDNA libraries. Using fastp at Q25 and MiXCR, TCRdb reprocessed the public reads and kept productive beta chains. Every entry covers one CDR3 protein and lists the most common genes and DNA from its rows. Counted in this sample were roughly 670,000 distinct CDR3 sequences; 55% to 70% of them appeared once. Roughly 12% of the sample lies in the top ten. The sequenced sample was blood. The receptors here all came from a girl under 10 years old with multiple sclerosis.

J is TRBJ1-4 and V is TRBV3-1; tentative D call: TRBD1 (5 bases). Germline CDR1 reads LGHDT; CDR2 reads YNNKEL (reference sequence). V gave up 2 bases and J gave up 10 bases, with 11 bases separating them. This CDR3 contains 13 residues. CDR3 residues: CASSQRGEGKLFF. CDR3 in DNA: TGTGCCAGCAGCCAAAGGGGTGAGGGAAAACTGTTTTTT.

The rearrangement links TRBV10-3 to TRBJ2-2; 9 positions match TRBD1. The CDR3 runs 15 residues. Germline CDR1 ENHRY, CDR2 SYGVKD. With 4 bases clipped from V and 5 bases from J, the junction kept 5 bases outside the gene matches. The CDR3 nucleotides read TGTGCCATCAGTGGGCGACAGGGGGTTACCGGGGAGCTGTTTTTT. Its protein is CAISGRQGVTGELFF.

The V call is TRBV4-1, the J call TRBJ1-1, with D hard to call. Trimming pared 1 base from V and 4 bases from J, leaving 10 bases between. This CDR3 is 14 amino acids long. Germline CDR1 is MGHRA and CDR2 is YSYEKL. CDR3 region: CASSQVRRVTEAFF. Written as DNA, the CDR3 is TGCGCCAGCAGCCAAGTGCGGCGAGTCACTGAAGCTTTCTTT.

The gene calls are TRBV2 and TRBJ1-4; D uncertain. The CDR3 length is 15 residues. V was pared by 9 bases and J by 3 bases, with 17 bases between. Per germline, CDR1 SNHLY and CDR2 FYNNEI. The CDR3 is CASTVTGVSNEKLFF. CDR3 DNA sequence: TGTGCCAGTACAGTTACCGGAGTTTCTAATGAAAAACTGTTTTTT.

This chain's CDR3 is CASSPNGDRGEYTF. In DNA form, the CDR3 reads TGTGCCAGCAGCCCTAACGGGGACAGGGGAGAGTACACCTTC. The chain recombines TRBV7-3 with TRBJ1-2; the match to TRBD1 covers 10 bases. The CDR3 runs to 14 residues. The J segment lost 11 bases and the V segment lost 5 bases, leaving 11 bases of the junction unmatched. Germline V gene data show CDR1 as SGHTA and CDR2 as FQGTGA.

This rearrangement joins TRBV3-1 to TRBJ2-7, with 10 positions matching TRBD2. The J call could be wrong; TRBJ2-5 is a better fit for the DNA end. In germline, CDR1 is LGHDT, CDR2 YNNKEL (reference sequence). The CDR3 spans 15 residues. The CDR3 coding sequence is TGTGCCAGCAGCCAATCTAGCGGGGGTTTGGAGACCCAGTACTTC. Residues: CASSQSSGGLETQYF.

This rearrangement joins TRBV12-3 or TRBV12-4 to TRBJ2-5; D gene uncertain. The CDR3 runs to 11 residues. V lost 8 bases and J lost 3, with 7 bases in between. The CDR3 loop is CASRFEETQYF. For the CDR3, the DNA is TGTGCCAGCCGCTTCGAAGAGACCCAGTACTTC.

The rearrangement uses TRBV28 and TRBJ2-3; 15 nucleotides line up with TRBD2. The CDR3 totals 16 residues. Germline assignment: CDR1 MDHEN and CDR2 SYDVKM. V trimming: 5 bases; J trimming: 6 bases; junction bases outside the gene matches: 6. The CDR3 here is CASSLGTSGRRDTQYF. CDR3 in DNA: TGTGCCAGCAGTCTCGGGACTAGCGGGAGGAGGGATACGCAGTATTTT.

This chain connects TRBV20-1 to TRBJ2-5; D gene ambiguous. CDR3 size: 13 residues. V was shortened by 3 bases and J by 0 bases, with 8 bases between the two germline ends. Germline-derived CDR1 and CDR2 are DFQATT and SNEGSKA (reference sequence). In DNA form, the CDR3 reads TGCAGTGCTAGTAGACCACACCAAGAGACCCAGTACTTC. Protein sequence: CSASRPHQETQYF.

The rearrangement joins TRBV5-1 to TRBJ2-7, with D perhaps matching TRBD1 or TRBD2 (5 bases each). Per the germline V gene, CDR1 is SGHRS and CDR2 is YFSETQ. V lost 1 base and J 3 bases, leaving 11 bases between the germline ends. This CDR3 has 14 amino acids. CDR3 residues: CASSLNGAGYEQYF. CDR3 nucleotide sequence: TGCGCCAGCAGCTTGAACGGGGCCGGCTACGAGCAGTACTTC. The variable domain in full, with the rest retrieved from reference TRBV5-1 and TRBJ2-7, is KAGVTQTPRYLIKTRGQQVTLSCSPISGHRSVSWYQQTPGQGLQFLFEYFSETQRNKGNFPGRFSGRQFSNSRSEMNVSTLELGDSALYLCASSLNGAGYEQYFGPGTRLTVT.

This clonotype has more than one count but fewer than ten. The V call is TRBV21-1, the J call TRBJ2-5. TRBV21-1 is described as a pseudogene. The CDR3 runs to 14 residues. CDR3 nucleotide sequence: TGTGCCAGCAGCTGGTCCAGGCACCAAGAGACCCAGTACTTC. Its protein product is CASSWSRHQETQYF.

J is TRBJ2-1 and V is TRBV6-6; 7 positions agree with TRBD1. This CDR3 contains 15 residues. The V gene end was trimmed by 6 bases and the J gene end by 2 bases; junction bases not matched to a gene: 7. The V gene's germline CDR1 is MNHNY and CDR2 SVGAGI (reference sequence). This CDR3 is CASRGTVSAYNEQFF. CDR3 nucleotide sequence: TGTGCCAGCAGGGGGACAGTAAGCGCCTACAATGAGCAGTTCTTC.

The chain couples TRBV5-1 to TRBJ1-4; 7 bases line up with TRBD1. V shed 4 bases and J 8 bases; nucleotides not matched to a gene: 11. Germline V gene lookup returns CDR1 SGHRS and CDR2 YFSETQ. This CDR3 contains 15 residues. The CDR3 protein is CASSIQGGGGEKLFF. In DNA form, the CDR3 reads TGCGCCAGCAGCATCCAGGGGGGCGGCGGAGAAAAACTGTTTTTT.

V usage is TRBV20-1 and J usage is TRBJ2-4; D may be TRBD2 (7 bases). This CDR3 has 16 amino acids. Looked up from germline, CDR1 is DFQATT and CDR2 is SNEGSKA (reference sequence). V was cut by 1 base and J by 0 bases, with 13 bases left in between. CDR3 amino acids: CSARVPRGLAKNIQYF. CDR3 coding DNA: TGCAGTGCTAGAGTTCCGCGGGGGCTAGCCAAAAACATTCAGTACTTC.

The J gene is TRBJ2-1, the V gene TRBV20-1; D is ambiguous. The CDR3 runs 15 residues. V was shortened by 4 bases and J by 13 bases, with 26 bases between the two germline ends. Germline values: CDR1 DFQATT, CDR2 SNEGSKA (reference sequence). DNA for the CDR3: TGCAGTGCTAATCTTTGGGGTCAACCCCAAGAGACCCAGTTCTTC. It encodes CSANLWGQPQETQFF.

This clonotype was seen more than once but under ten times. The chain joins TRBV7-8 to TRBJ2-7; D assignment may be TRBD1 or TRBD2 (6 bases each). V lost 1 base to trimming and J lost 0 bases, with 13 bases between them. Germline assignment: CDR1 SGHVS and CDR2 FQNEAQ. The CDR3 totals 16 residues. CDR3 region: CASSLVGGLSSYEQYF. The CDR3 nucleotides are TGTGCCAGCAGCTTAGTAGGGGGGCTGAGCTCCTACGAGCAGTACTTC. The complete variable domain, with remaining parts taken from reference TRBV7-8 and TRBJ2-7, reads GAGVSQSPRYKVAKRGQDVALRCDPISGHVSLFWYQQALGQGPEFLTYFQNEAQLDKSGLPSDRFFAERPEGSVSTLKIQRTQQEDSAVYLCASSLVGGLSSYEQYFGPGTRLTVT.

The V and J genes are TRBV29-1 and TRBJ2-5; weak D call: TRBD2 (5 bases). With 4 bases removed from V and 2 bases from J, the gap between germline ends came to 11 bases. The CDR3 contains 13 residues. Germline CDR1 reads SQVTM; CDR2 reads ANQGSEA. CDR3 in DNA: TGCAGCGTTGCGGAGGTATCACAAGAGACCCAGTACTTC. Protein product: CSVAEVSQETQYF.

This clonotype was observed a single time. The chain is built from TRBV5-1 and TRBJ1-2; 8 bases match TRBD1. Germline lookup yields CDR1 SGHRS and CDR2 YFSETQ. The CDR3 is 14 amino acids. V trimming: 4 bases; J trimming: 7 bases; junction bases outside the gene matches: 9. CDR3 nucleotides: TGCGCCAGCAGCCGAGGACAGGGAGAGCGTGGCTACACCTTC. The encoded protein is CASSRGQGERGYTF. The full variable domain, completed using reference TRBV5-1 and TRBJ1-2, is KAGVTQTPRYLIKTRGQQVTLSCSPISGHRSVSWYQQTPGQGLQFLFEYFSETQRNKGNFPGRFSGRQFSNSRSEMNVSTLELGDSALYLCASSRGQGERGYTFGSGTRLTVV.

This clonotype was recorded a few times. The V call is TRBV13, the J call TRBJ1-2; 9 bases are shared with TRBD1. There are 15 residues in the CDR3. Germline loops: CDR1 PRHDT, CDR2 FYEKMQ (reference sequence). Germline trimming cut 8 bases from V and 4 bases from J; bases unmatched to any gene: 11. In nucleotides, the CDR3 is TGTGCCAGCCCCGGACGGGACAGGGATGGCTATGGCTACACCTTC. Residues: CASPGRDRDGYGYTF.

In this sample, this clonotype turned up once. The CDR3 sequence: CASSYMAGGRNEQYF. The CDR3 nucleotides are TGTGCCAGCAGTTACATGGCGGGAGGTCGAAACGAGCAGTACTTC. The rearrangement joins TRBV6-2 or TRBV6-3 to TRBJ2-7; 8 nucleotides agree with TRBD2. Per germline, CDR1 MNHEY and CDR2 SVGEGT. V gave up 2 bases and J gave up 5 bases; unmatched junction bases: 8. This CDR3 comprises 15 residues.

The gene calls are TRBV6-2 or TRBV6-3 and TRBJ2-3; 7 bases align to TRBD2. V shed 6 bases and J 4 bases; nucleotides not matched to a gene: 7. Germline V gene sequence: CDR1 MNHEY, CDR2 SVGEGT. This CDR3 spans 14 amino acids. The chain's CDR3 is CASSSGRGADTQYF. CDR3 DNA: TGTGCCAGCAGCTCCGGACGGGGGGCAGATACGCAGTATTTT.